The sequence of this T cell receptor (beta chain) was determined in a study of cytomegalovirus exposure and HLA in healthy donors. Overall study: Unique TCR beta sequences numbering approximately 120 million came from around 180 million T cells in an earlier analysis.

As regards this clone: What it binds is not known.

Germline V gene data show CDR1 as SGHRS and CDR2 as YFSETQ. The V end was cut by 4 bases, the J end by 3 bases, with 13 bases between. The CDR3 has 14 residues. Study-level findings and limits: 16,951 TCR beta sequences were associated with HLA alleles at 0.05 false discovery rate in a later analysis.

PCR used 60 Vbeta primers and 13 Jbeta primers. Clones were sequenced by immunoSEQ multiplex PCR, and TCRdb holds only the in-frame ones, with some missing. The sample lists 120,000 or so clones, approximately 72% seen once, with around 30% in the top ten. At collection, donors were nominally healthy, but unrecorded immune exposures were probable. The receptor comes from a man between 60 and 70 years old in good health and CMV-seropositive. V gene TRBV5-1 combines with J gene TRBJ1-2; possible D gene TRBD1, 6 bases. Material: PBMCs. CDR3: CASSGETGDYGYTF. In DNA, the CDR3 is TGCGCCAGCAGCGGGGAGACAGGTGACTATGGCTACACCTTC. The full variable domain, its missing parts supplied by reference TRBV5-1 and TRBJ1-2, is KAGVTQTPRYLIKTRGQQVTLSCSPISGHRSVSWYQQTPGQGLQFLFEYFSETQRNKGNFPGRFSGRQFSNSRSEMNVSTLELGDSALYLCASSGETGDYGYTFGSGTRLTVV.